This is a list of T cell receptor beta chains from one sample in a study of T cell repertoires in cytomegalovirus infection. One entry per CDR3 protein, called by TCRdb with MiXCR from the reads. The sample consists of more than 250,000 distinct CDR3 sequences, around a quarter of them appearing once. Their antigens remain unidentified. The sequencing used cultured PBMCs, collected from culture after CMV antigen stimulation. The receptors were gathered from a human donor in good health (CMV status not recorded). Some clones in this sample may be carry-over from other donors' samples. CDR3s include the opening cysteine and the closing phenylalanine or tryptophan. The order of the fields is D gene, V gene, J gene, clone size, CDR3 length, CDR3 protein, CDR3 DNA. The D gene is left open where the match is weak. The size of a clone is reported for some rows only, either as once, few or many, or as a class for expanded clones.

D gene: -; V gene: TRBV25-1; J gene: TRBJ2-1; clone size: -; CDR3 length: 15; CDR3 protein: CASSDVRRPYNEQFF; CDR3 DNA: TGTGCCAGCAGCGATGTGCGGAGACCCTACAATGAGCAGTTCTTC
D gene: TRBD2; V gene: TRBV13; J gene: TRBJ2-1; clone size: -; CDR3 length: 14; CDR3 protein: CASSSGLAPQEQFF; CDR3 DNA: TGTGCCAGCAGCTCCGGACTAGCCCCCCAGGAGCAGTTCTTC
D gene: TRBD2; V gene: TRBV15; J gene: TRBJ2-5; clone size: -; CDR3 length: 15; CDR3 protein: CATSSVVAGGETQYF; CDR3 DNA: TGTGCCACCAGCAGTGTTGTAGCGGGAGGGGAGACCCAGTACTTC
D gene: -; V gene: TRBV11-2; J gene: TRBJ2-3; clone size: few; CDR3 length: 15; CDR3 protein: CASSPRGSVTDTQYF; CDR3 DNA: TGTGCCAGCAGCCCGAGGGGATCTGTCACAGATACGCAGTATTTT
D gene: -; V gene: TRBV7-2; J gene: TRBJ2-1; clone size: few; CDR3 length: 17; CDR3 protein: CASSLERGGPPYNEQFF; CDR3 DNA: TGTGCCAGCAGCTTAGAAAGAGGGGGTCCTCCCTACAATGAGCAGTTCTTC
D gene: TRBD1; V gene: TRBV10-3; J gene: TRBJ1-5; clone size: -; CDR3 length: 16; CDR3 protein: CAISSKQGASNQPQHF; CDR3 DNA: TGTGCCATCAGTTCCAAACAGGGGGCTAGCAATCAGCCCCAGCATTTT
D gene: -; V gene: TRBV7-2; J gene: TRBJ2-4; clone size: many; CDR3 length: 14; CDR3 protein: CASSSRASGNIQYF; CDR3 DNA: TGTGCCAGCAGCTCCCGAGCCTCGGGCAACATTCAGTACTTC
D gene: -; V gene: TRBV4-3; J gene: TRBJ2-2; clone size: few; CDR3 length: 15; CDR3 protein: CASSQDGTWTGELFF; CDR3 DNA: TGCGCCAGCAGCCAGGACGGGACTTGGACCGGGGAGCTGTTTTTT
D gene: TRBD1; V gene: TRBV5-1; J gene: TRBJ1-1; clone size: few; CDR3 length: 15; CDR3 protein: CASSLDRGVNTEAFF; CDR3 DNA: TGCGCCAGCAGCTTGGACAGGGGTGTGAACACTGAAGCTTTCTTT
D gene: TRBD1; V gene: TRBV19; J gene: TRBJ2-5; clone size: few; CDR3 length: 18; CDR3 protein: CASSPHRSRDRGQETQYF; CDR3 DNA: TGTGCCAGTAGTCCCCACCGGAGCCGAGACAGGGGACAAGAGACCCAGTACTTC
D gene: -; V gene: TRBV19; J gene: TRBJ2-1; clone size: -; CDR3 length: 12; CDR3 protein: CATSDRRYEQFF; CDR3 DNA: TGTGCCACCTCGGACAGACGATATGAGCAGTTCTTC
D gene: -; V gene: TRBV20-1; J gene: TRBJ1-2; clone size: -; CDR3 length: 16; CDR3 protein: CSARDSRAPANYGYTF; CDR3 DNA: TGCAGTGCTAGAGATTCCCGGGCCCCAGCTAACTATGGCTACACCTTC
D gene: -; V gene: TRBV27; J gene: TRBJ2-7; clone size: few; CDR3 length: 14; CDR3 protein: CASSTRDGLYEQYF; CDR3 DNA: TGTGCCAGCAGTACCCGGGACGGACTCTACGAGCAGTACTTC
D gene: -; V gene: TRBV7-6; J gene: TRBJ2-2; clone size: -; CDR3 length: 15; CDR3 protein: CASSGRGLNTGELFF; CDR3 DNA: TGTGCCAGCAGTGGACGGGGGTTGAACACCGGGGAGCTGTTTTTT
D gene: -; V gene: TRBV4-2; J gene: TRBJ1-3; clone size: -; CDR3 length: 16; CDR3 protein: CASSQEWGGPGNTIYF; CDR3 DNA: TGTGCCAGCAGCCAAGAATGGGGGGGCCCTGGAAACACCATATATTTT
D gene: -; V gene: TRBV7-9; J gene: TRBJ2-4; clone size: -; CDR3 length: 14; CDR3 protein: CASSSSPEGNIQYF; CDR3 DNA: TGTGCCAGCAGCTCCAGCCCGGAGGGAAACATTCAGTACTTC
D gene: -; V gene: TRBV5-4; J gene: TRBJ2-3; clone size: -; CDR3 length: 16; CDR3 protein: CASGLEWAIGTDTQYF; CDR3 DNA: TGTGCCAGCGGCTTGGAATGGGCTATTGGCACAGATACGCAGTATTTT
D gene: TRBD2; V gene: TRBV28; J gene: TRBJ2-1; clone size: -; CDR3 length: 16; CDR3 protein: CASSSAGLAGNNEQFF; CDR3 DNA: TGTGCCAGCAGTTCAGCGGGACTAGCGGGGAACAATGAGCAGTTCTTC
D gene: TRBD2; V gene: TRBV6-2/TRBV6-3; J gene: TRBJ2-3; clone size: -; CDR3 length: 14; CDR3 protein: CASRAGGGSDTQYF; CDR3 DNA: TGTGCCAGCAGGGCGGGAGGAGGTTCAGATACGCAGTATTTT
D gene: -; V gene: TRBV20-1; J gene: TRBJ2-5; clone size: few; CDR3 length: 14; CDR3 protein: CSARDPARLETQYF; CDR3 DNA: TGCAGTGCTAGAGATCCGGCCAGACTAGAGACCCAGTACTTC
D gene: -; V gene: TRBV6-2/TRBV6-3; J gene: TRBJ2-7; clone size: many; CDR3 length: 14; CDR3 protein: CASRDSSYQLEQYF; CDR3 DNA: TGTGCCAGCAGAGACTCAAGTTACCAACTCGAGCAGTACTTC
D gene: -; V gene: TRBV12-3/TRBV12-4; J gene: TRBJ1-4; clone size: -; CDR3 length: 15; CDR3 protein: CASSLRGARAVKLFF; CDR3 DNA: TGTGCCAGCAGCCTAAGGGGGGCCCGGGCGGTTAAACTGTTTTTT
D gene: -; V gene: TRBV9; J gene: TRBJ2-5; clone size: few; CDR3 length: 15; CDR3 protein: CASSVDPDHQETQYF; CDR3 DNA: TGTGCCAGCAGCGTAGATCCGGACCACCAAGAGACCCAGTACTTC
D gene: TRBD2; V gene: TRBV12-3/TRBV12-4; J gene: TRBJ2-3; clone size: -; CDR3 length: 15; CDR3 protein: CASSFMGLTGDTQYF; CDR3 DNA: TGTGCCAGCAGTTTCATGGGACTAACGGGGGATACGCAGTATTTT
D gene: TRBD2; V gene: TRBV7-2; J gene: TRBJ2-1; clone size: few; CDR3 length: 17; CDR3 protein: CASSPSSGTSAPNEQFF; CDR3 DNA: TGTGCCAGCAGCCCATCTTCCGGGACTAGTGCCCCCAATGAGCAGTTCTTC
D gene: TRBD1; V gene: TRBV5-1; J gene: TRBJ1-1; clone size: few; CDR3 length: 14; CDR3 protein: CASSSGQGVFEAFF; CDR3 DNA: TGCGCCAGCAGCTCGGGACAGGGGGTCTTTGAAGCTTTCTTT
D gene: -; V gene: TRBV7-9; J gene: TRBJ2-1; clone size: once; CDR3 length: 14; CDR3 protein: CASTSSQIYNEQFF; CDR3 DNA: TGTGCCAGCACCTCCTCCCAGATTTACAATGAGCAGTTCTTC
D gene: -; V gene: TRBV12-3/TRBV12-4; J gene: TRBJ2-2; clone size: -; CDR3 length: 15; CDR3 protein: CASSLMGARSGELFF; CDR3 DNA: TGTGCCAGCAGTTTAATGGGGGCAAGGTCCGGGGAGCTGTTTTTT
D gene: -; V gene: TRBV7-9; J gene: TRBJ1-1; clone size: -; CDR3 length: 11; CDR3 protein: CASSLADTGSF; CDR3 DNA: TGTGCCAGCAGCTTGGCCGACACCGGGAGCTTT
D gene: -; V gene: TRBV3-1; J gene: TRBJ2-3; clone size: -; CDR3 length: 15; CDR3 protein: CASSSLVGDTDTQYF; CDR3 DNA: TGTGCCAGCAGTTCCCTGGTGGGGGACACAGATACGCAGTATTTT
D gene: TRBD1; V gene: TRBV29-1; J gene: TRBJ2-5; clone size: -; CDR3 length: 13; CDR3 protein: CSVGTGGEETQYF; CDR3 DNA: TGCAGCGTTGGTACAGGGGGCGAAGAGACCCAGTACTTC
D gene: TRBD2; V gene: TRBV7-2; J gene: TRBJ2-7; clone size: many; CDR3 length: 15; CDR3 protein: CASSLGAGPSREQYF; CDR3 DNA: TGTGCCAGCAGCTTAGGAGCGGGACCCTCTCGGGAGCAGTACTTC
D gene: -; V gene: TRBV6-6; J gene: TRBJ2-6; clone size: -; CDR3 length: 14; CDR3 protein: CASSPGAGANVLTF; CDR3 DNA: TGTGCCAGCAGCCCGGGAGCTGGGGCCAACGTCCTGACTTTC
D gene: -; V gene: TRBV10-3; J gene: TRBJ2-7; clone size: -; CDR3 length: 12; CDR3 protein: CAISHVVYEQYF; CDR3 DNA: TGTGCCATCAGTCACGTTGTCTACGAGCAGTACTTC
D gene: -; V gene: TRBV28; J gene: TRBJ1-2; clone size: few; CDR3 length: 12; CDR3 protein: CATFREVGGYTF; CDR3 DNA: TGTGCCACATTTAGGGAGGTCGGTGGCTACACCTTC
D gene: TRBD2; V gene: TRBV11-3; J gene: TRBJ2-1; clone size: few; CDR3 length: 17; CDR3 protein: CASSLAISGSDFKGRSF; CDR3 DNA: TGTGCCAGCAGCTTAGCTATCAGCGGGAGTGATTTTAAGGGGCGATCCTTC
D gene: -; V gene: TRBV19; J gene: TRBJ1-1; clone size: many; CDR3 length: 15; CDR3 protein: CASTMRAGMNTEAFF; CDR3 DNA: TGTGCCAGTACTATGAGGGCAGGAATGAACACTGAAGCTTTCTTT
D gene: -; V gene: TRBV7-6; J gene: TRBJ2-1; clone size: many; CDR3 length: 12; CDR3 protein: CASSLLSNEQFF; CDR3 DNA: TGTGCCAGCAGCTTACTGAGCAATGAGCAGTTCTTC
D gene: -; V gene: TRBV6-2/TRBV6-3; J gene: TRBJ1-1; clone size: -; CDR3 length: 13; CDR3 protein: CASSPQSSTEAFF; CDR3 DNA: TGTGCCAGCAGTCCACAGAGCAGCACTGAAGCTTTCTTT
D gene: TRBD2; V gene: TRBV7-2; J gene: TRBJ2-7; clone size: -; CDR3 length: 15; CDR3 protein: CASSLGSSGTYEQYF; CDR3 DNA: TGTGCCAGCAGCTTAGGTTCTAGCGGAACTTACGAGCAGTACTTC
D gene: -; V gene: TRBV7-7; J gene: TRBJ2-5; clone size: -; CDR3 length: 13; CDR3 protein: CASSLDLYGTQYF; CDR3 DNA: TGTGCTAGCAGCCTAGACCTGTACGGGACCCAGTACTTC
D gene: TRBD2; V gene: TRBV5-1; J gene: TRBJ2-7; clone size: -; CDR3 length: 15; CDR3 protein: CASSLVSAGGGEQYF; CDR3 DNA: TGCGCCAGCAGCTTGGTTTCAGCGGGAGGGGGTGAGCAGTACTTC
D gene: -; V gene: TRBV6-6; J gene: TRBJ1-2; clone size: few; CDR3 length: 16; CDR3 protein: CASIEGMADVNYGYTF; CDR3 DNA: TGTGCCAGCATCGAAGGCATGGCGGACGTTAATTATGGCTACACCTTC
D gene: -; V gene: TRBV25-1; J gene: TRBJ2-3; clone size: few; CDR3 length: 13; CDR3 protein: CASSGRARDTQYF; CDR3 DNA: TGTGCCAGCAGTGGACGGGCCCGAGATACGCAGTATTTT
D gene: TRBD1; V gene: TRBV19; J gene: TRBJ2-1; clone size: few; CDR3 length: 15; CDR3 protein: CASSTFRTGAREQFF; CDR3 DNA: TGTGCCAGTAGTACATTCCGGACAGGGGCGCGGGAGCAGTTCTTC
D gene: -; V gene: TRBV9; J gene: TRBJ1-6; clone size: few; CDR3 length: 15; CDR3 protein: CASSSGRSYNSPLHF; CDR3 DNA: TGTGCCAGCAGCTCCGGACGGTCATATAATTCACCCCTCCACTTT
D gene: -; V gene: TRBV12-3/TRBV12-4; J gene: TRBJ2-5; clone size: -; CDR3 length: 14; CDR3 protein: CASSFARSIKTQYF; CDR3 DNA: TGTGCCAGCAGTTTCGCCCGCAGCATAAAGACCCAGTACTTC
D gene: -; V gene: TRBV28; J gene: TRBJ2-5; clone size: -; CDR3 length: 14; CDR3 protein: CASHTLGGPETQYF; CDR3 DNA: TGTGCCAGCCACACCTTGGGGGGCCCAGAGACCCAGTACTTC
D gene: -; V gene: TRBV5-1; J gene: TRBJ2-3; clone size: -; CDR3 length: 15; CDR3 protein: CASKRGEAGQDTQYF; CDR3 DNA: TGCGCCAGCAAAAGAGGAGAAGCTGGGCAAGATACGCAGTATTTT
D gene: TRBD1; V gene: TRBV28; J gene: TRBJ1-5; clone size: few; CDR3 length: 14; CDR3 protein: CASSLPGQGKPQHF; CDR3 DNA: TGTGCCAGCAGTCTACCGGGACAGGGAAAGCCCCAGCATTTT
D gene: TRBD2; V gene: TRBV2; J gene: TRBJ2-1; clone size: -; CDR3 length: 16; CDR3 protein: CASSVRTSGSLDEQFF; CDR3 DNA: TGTGCCAGCAGTGTTCGGACTAGCGGGTCGTTGGATGAGCAGTTCTTC
D gene: -; V gene: TRBV6-2/TRBV6-3; J gene: TRBJ2-6; clone size: few; CDR3 length: 15; CDR3 protein: CASSKTSSGANVLTF; CDR3 DNA: TGTGCCAGCAGCAAAACTAGCTCTGGGGCCAACGTCCTGACTTTC
D gene: TRBD2; V gene: TRBV12-3/TRBV12-4; J gene: TRBJ2-5; clone size: -; CDR3 length: 15; CDR3 protein: CASSGLAGLSETQYF; CDR3 DNA: TGTGCCAGCAGTGGATTAGCGGGACTATCAGAGACCCAGTACTTC
D gene: TRBD2; V gene: TRBV27; J gene: TRBJ2-2; clone size: -; CDR3 length: 15; CDR3 protein: CASSGTSGNTGELFF; CDR3 DNA: TGTGCCAGCAGTGGGACTAGCGGGAACACCGGGGAGCTGTTTTTT
D gene: TRBD2; V gene: TRBV9; J gene: TRBJ2-1; clone size: many; CDR3 length: 15; CDR3 protein: CASSAGLAGVDEQFF; CDR3 DNA: TGTGCCAGCAGCGCCGGACTAGCGGGAGTAGATGAGCAGTTCTTC
D gene: TRBD1; V gene: TRBV12-3/TRBV12-4; J gene: TRBJ2-7; clone size: -; CDR3 length: 14; CDR3 protein: CASSRRDRNYEQYF; CDR3 DNA: TGTGCCAGCAGTCGACGGGACAGGAACTACGAGCAGTACTTC
D gene: -; V gene: TRBV24-1; J gene: TRBJ2-2; clone size: -; CDR3 length: 14; CDR3 protein: CATSAKENTGELFF; CDR3 DNA: TGTGCCACCAGTGCCAAGGAAAACACCGGGGAGCTGTTTTTT
D gene: -; V gene: TRBV7-2; J gene: TRBJ2-3; clone size: many; CDR3 length: 19; CDR3 protein: CASSTPRRVSSGYTDTQYF; CDR3 DNA: TGTGCCAGCAGCACCCCGAGACGGGTCAGTAGCGGATACACAGATACGCAGTATTTT